This passage covers 20 T cell receptor beta chains from one sample sequenced in a study of human T cells and chemical hapten exposure. MiXCR, run by TCRdb on the RACE reads, gives a single entry per CDR3 protein. Altogether about 89,000 distinct CDR3 sequences are present, approximately 11% being singletons, with the ten largest covering around 2.2%. Time point of the sample: patch test 2, 6 weeks after DPC sensitization. Treatment of the sample: therapeutic diphenylcyclopropenone sensitization with weekly scalp DPC. This specimen consisted of whole blood, obtained in connection with sensitization to the hapten diphenylcyclopropenone (DPC). The receptors derive from a man between 40 and 49 years old with alopecia areata. Some clones in this sample may be carry-over from other donors' samples.

The rearrangement links TRBV29-1 to TRBJ2-1; no definite D call. With 4 bases removed from V and 6 bases from J, the gap between germline ends came to 4 bases. The CDR3 has 10 amino acids. The germline V gene encodes CDR1 SQVTM and CDR2 ANQGSEA. CDR3 sequence reads: CSVVANEQFF. CDR3 in DNA: TGCAGCGTTGTAGCCAATGAGCAGTTCTTC.

The chain uses TRBV10-3 and TRBJ1-1, with 12 bases identical to TRBD1. The CDR3 totals 18 residues. Trimming took 6 bases from V and 5 from J; bases not matched to a gene: 16. Germline V gene lookup returns CDR1 ENHRY and CDR2 SYGVKD. CDR3 residues: CAIRPSGTGGAGRTEAFF. As DNA, the CDR3 is TGTGCCATCAGGCCGTCCGGGACAGGGGGCGCTGGGAGGACTGAAGCTTTCTTT.

This clonotype was seen ten or more times. The V gene is TRBV14, the J gene TRBJ2-3; the D gene is possibly TRBD2 (5 bases). The CDR3 is 16 amino acids. With 1 base removed from V and 0 bases from J, the gap between germline ends came to 11 bases. Germline V CDR1 and CDR2: SGHDN, FVKESK. This CDR3 is CASSQAGLQSTDTQYF. In DNA, the CDR3 is TGTGCCAGCAGCCAAGCAGGACTTCAGAGCACAGATACGCAGTATTTT.

This chain joins TRBV2 and TRBJ2-7; no clear D. The CDR3 is 13 amino acids. V was shortened by 3 bases and J by 2 bases, with 8 bases between the two germline ends. CDR1 SNHLY and CDR2 FYNNEI come from the germline V gene. CDR3 sequence: CASSEAGPYEQYF. The CDR3 nucleotides are TGTGCCAGCAGTGAGGCAGGCCCCTACGAGCAGTACTTC.

The chain joins TRBV12-3 or TRBV12-4 to TRBJ1-6; no firm D call. V lost 3 bases to trimming and J lost 5 bases, with 8 bases between them. CDR3 length equals 14 residues. In DNA form, the CDR3 reads TGTGCCAGCAGTTTCACGGAGAATAATTCACCCCTCCACTTT. Its protein is CASSFTENNSPLHF.

With respect to this clonotype: A much larger clonotype is one base distant, so this may be a read error. CDR3 sequence reads: CASSLLVRAGGVEQCF. The CDR3 DNA sequence: TGTGCCAGCAGCCTTTTAGTGAGAGCGGGAGGTGTCGAGCAGTGCTTC. This chain connects TRBV7-2 to TRBJ2-7; the match to TRBD2 covers 9 bases. The CDR3 has 16 residues. Per germline, CDR1 SGHTA and CDR2 FQGNSA. Drawing the rest from reference TRBV7-2 and TRBJ2-7, the complete variable domain is GAGVSQSPSNKVTEKGKDVELRCDPISGHTALYWYRQSLGQGLEFLIYFQGNSAPDKSGLPSDRFSAERTGGSVSTLTIQRTQQEDSAVYLCASSLLVRAGGVEQCFGPGTRLTVT.

This clonotype appeared many times. The chain combines TRBV5-1 with TRBJ2-1, with 12 bases aligning to TRBD2. The V gene end was trimmed by 6 bases and the J gene end by 4 bases; junction bases not matched to a gene: 2. The CDR3 runs 14 residues. CDR1 and CDR2 from the germline V gene are SGHRS and YFSETQ. For the CDR3, the DNA is TGCGCCAGCACTCTAGCGGGAGGGTACAATGAGCAGTTCTTC. Amino acids: CASTLAGGYNEQFF.

This clonotype was seen more than once but under ten times. The J gene is TRBJ2-1, the V gene TRBV5-6; 7 bases line up with TRBD2. The J segment lost 12 bases and the V segment lost 6 bases, leaving 12 bases of the junction unmatched. CDR1 SGHDT and CDR2 YYEEEE come from the germline V gene. This CDR3 has 13 amino acids. CDR3 sequence reads: CASTRTREGWQFF. The CDR3 DNA reads as TGTGCCAGCACCCGGACGAGGGAGGGATGGCAGTTCTTC.

This clonotype was recorded a few times. The CDR3 here is CSASRGVGYEQYF. The DNA for the CDR3 is TGCAGTGCTAGTCGGGGGGTAGGGTACGAGCAGTACTTC. The chain links TRBV20-1 to TRBJ2-7; TRBD2 matches 7 bases. The CDR3 has 13 residues. CDR1 DFQATT and CDR2 SNEGSKA come from the germline V gene (reference sequence). J gave up 4 bases and V 3 bases, and 6 bases lay outside the gene matches.

J is TRBJ2-3 and V is TRBV20-1, with 8 bases identical to TRBD1. V trimming: 6 bases; J trimming: 4 bases; junction bases outside the gene matches: 3. Looked up from germline, CDR1 is DFQATT and CDR2 is SNEGSKA (reference sequence). This CDR3 region has 12 residues. The CDR3 sequence is CSAKQGADTQYF. The CDR3 nucleotides read TGCAGTGCAAAACAGGGGGCAGATACGCAGTATTTT.

This chain joins TRBV6-1 and TRBJ2-3; D gene uncertain. Trimming took off 1 base at V and 0 bases at J, with 5 bases between the two ends. The CDR3 has 14 residues. Germline lookup yields CDR1 MNHNS and CDR2 SASEGT. CDR3 sequence: CASSEVDSTDTQYF. The CDR3 DNA reads as TGTGCCAGCAGTGAAGTAGACAGCACAGATACGCAGTATTTT.

This clonotype appeared a few times. The J gene is TRBJ1-2, the V gene TRBV28, with D hard to call. Germline V lookup: CDR1 MDHEN, CDR2 SYDVKM. The CDR3 has 14 amino acids. Trimming shortened V by 2 bases and J by 4 bases, and 11 bases separated the two germline ends. The CDR3 region has the DNA TGTGCCAGCAGTTTAATCGGCAGGCTCTATGGCTACACCTTC. Translated: CASSLIGRLYGYTF.

The V call is TRBV6-1, the J call TRBJ2-7; the D gene is possibly TRBD2 (6 bases). Germline V gene data show CDR1 as MNHNS and CDR2 as SASEGT. V was shortened by 6 bases and J by 5 bases, with 14 bases between the two germline ends. The CDR3 extends over 13 amino acids. The CDR3 protein is CASRGLAPHEQYV. The CDR3 DNA reads as TGTGCCAGCAGGGGGCTAGCGCCCCACGAGCAGTACGTC.

This chain uses TRBV3-1 with TRBJ2-5; 11 nucleotides agree with TRBD2. The germline CDR1 and CDR2 sequences are LGHDT and YNNKEL (reference sequence). The CDR3 has 18 amino acids. V was pared by 1 base and J by 2 bases, with 9 bases of the junction left unmatched. DNA for the CDR3: TGTGCCAGCAGCCAAGGGCCTAGCGGGAGGACGCATCAAGAGACCCAGTACTTC. Translation: CASSQGPSGRTHQETQYF.

V gene TRBV7-9 combines with J gene TRBJ2-7, with D possibly matching TRBD2 (6 bases). This CDR3 spans 14 amino acids. Germline V gene data show CDR1 as SEHNR and CDR2 as FQNEAQ (reference sequence). Between the trimmed V and J ends, which lost 4 bases and 3 bases, there was a span of 13 bases. CDR3 sequence (DNA): TGTGCCAGCAGCTCCGAACTAGCCTTCTACGAGCAGTACTTC. This codes for CASSSELAFYEQYF.

This clonotype was found many times. V and J are TRBV30 and TRBJ1-2; possible D gene TRBD1, 6 bases. The V gene lost 3 bases and the J gene lost 2 bases, with 10 bases spanning the gap. Germline values: CDR1 GTSNPN, CDR2 SVGIG (reference sequence). This CDR3 contains 13 residues. The CDR3, as DNA: TGTGCCTGGAGCAATCAGGGGAACTATGGCTACACCTTC. Amino acids: CAWSNQGNYGYTF.

Of note for this clonotype: A read error may explain this, as a much larger clone is one base away. The chain links TRBV7-2 to TRBJ1-5; D remains ambiguous. Germline V lookup: CDR1 SGHTA, CDR2 FQGNSA. This CDR3 region has 13 residues. The CDR3 bases are TGTGCCAGCAGCTCTCAACCCAATCAGCGCCAGCATTTT. Amino acids: CASSSQPNQRQHF.

This clonotype has more than one count but fewer than ten. The gene calls are TRBV7-2 and TRBJ2-3; the D is unclear. Trimming took off 6 bases at V and 0 bases at J, with 7 bases between the two ends. CDR3 size: 13 residues. Looked up from germline, CDR1 is SGHTA and CDR2 is FQGNSA. CDR3 coding DNA: TGTGCCAGCAGGTGGGCTAGCACAGATACGCAGTATTTT. This translates into CASRWASTDTQYF.

This clonotype was counted many times. This sequence joins TRBV19 and TRBJ1-1; 7 nucleotides match TRBD1. V lost 6 bases to trimming and J lost 8 bases; unmatched junction nucleotides: 9. This CDR3 comprises 13 residues. Per germline, CDR1 LNHDA and CDR2 SQIVND (reference sequence). In nucleotides, the CDR3 is TGTGCCAGTAGCCTATTTGGGACAGAGGAAGCTTTCTTT. This translates into CASSLFGTEEAFF.

This clonotype was recorded many times. The chain joins TRBV28 to TRBJ1-1; D is ambiguous. V was cut by 2 bases and J by 3 bases, with 4 bases left in between. The germline V gene has CDR1 MDHEN and CDR2 SYDVKM. This CDR3 has 12 amino acids. CDR3 in amino acids: CASSLRHTEAFF. Written as DNA, the CDR3 is TGTGCCAGCAGTTTAAGGCACACTGAAGCTTTCTTT.